The sequence of this T cell receptor (beta chain) was determined in a study of T-cell reconstitution after alpha-beta-depleted transplantation in children (dated by TCRdb to 2016 to 2017). Study-wide context: Using TCR repertoire profiling, the study followed T-cell immune reconstitution in a quantitative way in children after TCRalphabeta/CD19-depleted allogeneic hematopoietic cell transplantation.

Receptor libraries were prepared by PCR. This sample was sequenced with an Illumina HiSeq 2500. Molecular barcoding was employed in the preparation of TCR libraries, with unique molecular identifiers being used to normalize TCRbeta repertoire quantification. TCRdb's own reprocessing of the public reads used fastp at Q25 and MiXCR and kept productive beta chains. Every distinct CDR3 protein forms one entry, paired with its most common genes and DNA. In all, the sample holds 360,000 or so distinct CDR3 sequences, and around 21% of those were seen once. The biggest ten clones account for 3.8% of the sample. Concerning this clonotype: Its antigen is still unknown. Base qualities are not provided; no much larger clone lies one nucleotide away.

From the cysteine through the phenylalanine, the CDR3 covers 15 amino acids. Solely the CDR3 DNA is kept, with 45 bases framed from the first base. From a lookup of the germline V gene, CDR1 and CDR2 are MNHEY and SVGAGI. V is cut by 0 bases and J by 4 bases, and the space between the germline ends is 13 bases. Sequencing was performed on PBMCs from the stem cell graft donor, taken from the stem cell graft. The chain couples TRBV6-5 to TRBJ2-7; the D segment cannot be called with confidence. This clonotype was sampled from a human donor who donated a stem cell graft to a child with acute myeloid leukemia. The nucleotides read TGTGCCAGCAGTTACTCAGACTCCGGAAGGTACGAGCAGTACTTC. It codes for CASSYSDSGRYEQYF.